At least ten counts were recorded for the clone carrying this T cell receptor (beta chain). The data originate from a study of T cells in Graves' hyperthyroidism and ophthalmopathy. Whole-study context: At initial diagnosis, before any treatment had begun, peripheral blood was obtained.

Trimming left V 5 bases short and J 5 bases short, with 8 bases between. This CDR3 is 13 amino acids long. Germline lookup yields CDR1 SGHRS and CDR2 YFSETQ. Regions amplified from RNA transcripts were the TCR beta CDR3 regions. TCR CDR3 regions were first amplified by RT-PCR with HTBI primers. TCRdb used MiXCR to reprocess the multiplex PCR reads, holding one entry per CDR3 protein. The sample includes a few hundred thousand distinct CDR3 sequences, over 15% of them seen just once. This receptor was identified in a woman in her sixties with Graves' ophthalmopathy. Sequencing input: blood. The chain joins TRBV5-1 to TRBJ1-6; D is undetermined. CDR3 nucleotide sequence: TGCGCCAGCAGACGGGAGCATAATTCACCCCTCCACTTT. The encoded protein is CASRREHNSPLHF.